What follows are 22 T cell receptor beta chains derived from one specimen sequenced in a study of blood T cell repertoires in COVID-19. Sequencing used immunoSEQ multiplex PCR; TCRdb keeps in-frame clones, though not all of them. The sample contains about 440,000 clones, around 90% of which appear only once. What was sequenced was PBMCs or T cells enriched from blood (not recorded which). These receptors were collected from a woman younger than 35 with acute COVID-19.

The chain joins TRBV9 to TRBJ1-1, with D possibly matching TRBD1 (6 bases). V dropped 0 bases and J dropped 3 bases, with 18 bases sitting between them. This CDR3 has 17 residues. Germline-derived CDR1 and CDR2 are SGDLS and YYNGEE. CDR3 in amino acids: CASSVEPRGATDTEAFF. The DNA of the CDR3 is TGTGCCAGCAGCGTAGAGCCCCGGGGGGCTACGGACACTGAAGCTTTCTTT.

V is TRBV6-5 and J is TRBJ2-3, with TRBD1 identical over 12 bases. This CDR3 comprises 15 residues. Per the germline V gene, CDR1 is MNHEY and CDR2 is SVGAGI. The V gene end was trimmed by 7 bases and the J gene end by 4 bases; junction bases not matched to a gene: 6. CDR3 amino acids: CASNGGQGASDTQYF. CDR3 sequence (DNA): TGTGCCAGCAATGGGGGACAGGGGGCGTCAGATACGCAGTATTTT.

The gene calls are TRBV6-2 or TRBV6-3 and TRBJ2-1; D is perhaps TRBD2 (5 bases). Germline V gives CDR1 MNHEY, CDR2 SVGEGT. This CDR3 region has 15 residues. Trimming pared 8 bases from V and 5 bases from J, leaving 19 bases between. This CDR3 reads CASRLAGVSNNEQFF. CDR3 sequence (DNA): TGTGCCAGCCGCCTAGCCGGAGTGTCAAACAATGAGCAGTTCTTC.

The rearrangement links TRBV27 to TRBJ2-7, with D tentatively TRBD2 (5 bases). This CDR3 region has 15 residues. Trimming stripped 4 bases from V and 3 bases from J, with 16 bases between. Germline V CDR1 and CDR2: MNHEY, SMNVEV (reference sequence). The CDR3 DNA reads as TGTGCCAGCAGTTCCCCCGGGGTCCGGGGCTACGAGCAGTACTTC. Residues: CASSSPGVRGYEQYF.

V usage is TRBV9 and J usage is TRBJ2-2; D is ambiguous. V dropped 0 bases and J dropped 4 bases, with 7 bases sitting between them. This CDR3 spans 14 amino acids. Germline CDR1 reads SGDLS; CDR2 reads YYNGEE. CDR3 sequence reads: CASSVGGSTGELFF. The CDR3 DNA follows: TGTGCCAGCAGCGTAGGAGGCTCCACCGGGGAGCTGTTTTTT.

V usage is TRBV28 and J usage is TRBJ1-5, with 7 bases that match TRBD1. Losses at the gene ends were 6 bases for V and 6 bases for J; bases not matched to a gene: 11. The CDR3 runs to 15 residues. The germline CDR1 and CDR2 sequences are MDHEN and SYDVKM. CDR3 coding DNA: TGTGCCAGCAGCACCCCCCGAGAGGGGGCTCAGCCCCAGCATTTT. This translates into CASSTPREGAQPQHF.

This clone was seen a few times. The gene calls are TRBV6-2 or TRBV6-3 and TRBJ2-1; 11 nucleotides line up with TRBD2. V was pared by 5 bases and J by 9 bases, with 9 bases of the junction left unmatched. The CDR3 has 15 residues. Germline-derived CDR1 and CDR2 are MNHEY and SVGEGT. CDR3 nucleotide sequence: TGTGCCAGCAGTGTAGCGGGAGGGCCGCTAATTGAGCAGTTCTTC. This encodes CASSVAGGPLIEQFF.

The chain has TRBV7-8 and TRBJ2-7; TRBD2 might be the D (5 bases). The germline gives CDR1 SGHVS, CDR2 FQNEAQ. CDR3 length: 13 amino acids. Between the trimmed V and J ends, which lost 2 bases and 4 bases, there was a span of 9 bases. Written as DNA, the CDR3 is TGTGCCAGCAGCTTATATCGGAGGTACGAGCAGTACTTC. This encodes CASSLYRRYEQYF.

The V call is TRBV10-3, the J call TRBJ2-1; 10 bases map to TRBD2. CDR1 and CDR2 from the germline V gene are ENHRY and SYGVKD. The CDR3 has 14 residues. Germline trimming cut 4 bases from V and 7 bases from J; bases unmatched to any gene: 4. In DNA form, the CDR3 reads TGTGCCATCAGTGCACTAGCGGGATTAAATGAGCAGTTCTTC. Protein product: CAISALAGLNEQFF.

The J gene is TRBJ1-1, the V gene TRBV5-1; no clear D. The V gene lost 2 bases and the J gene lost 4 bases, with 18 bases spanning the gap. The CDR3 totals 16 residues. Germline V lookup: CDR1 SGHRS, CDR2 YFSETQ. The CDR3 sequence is CASSFTTGGMGTEAFF. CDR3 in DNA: TGCGCCAGCAGCTTTACAACGGGAGGGATGGGCACTGAAGCTTTCTTT.

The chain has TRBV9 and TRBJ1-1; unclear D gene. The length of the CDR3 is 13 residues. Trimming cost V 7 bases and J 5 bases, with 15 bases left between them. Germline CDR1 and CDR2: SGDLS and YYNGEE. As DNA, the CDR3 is TGTGCCAGCTCAGTAGACAAATGGACTGAAGCTTTCTTT. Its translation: CASSVDKWTEAFF.

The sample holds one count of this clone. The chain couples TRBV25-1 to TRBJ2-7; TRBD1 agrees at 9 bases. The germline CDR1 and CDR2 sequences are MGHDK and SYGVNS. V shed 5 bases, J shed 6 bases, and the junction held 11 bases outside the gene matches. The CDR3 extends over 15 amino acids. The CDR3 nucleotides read TGTGCCAGCAGTCACCCCGGGACAGGGATCTTCGAGCAGTACTTC. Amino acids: CASSHPGTGIFEQYF.

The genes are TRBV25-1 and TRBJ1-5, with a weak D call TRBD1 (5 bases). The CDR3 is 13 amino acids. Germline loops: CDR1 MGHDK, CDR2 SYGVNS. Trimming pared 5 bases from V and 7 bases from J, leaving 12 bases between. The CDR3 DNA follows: TGTGCCAGCAGTCCCGGGAGGGGACAGCCCCAGCATTTT. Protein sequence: CASSPGRGQPQHF.

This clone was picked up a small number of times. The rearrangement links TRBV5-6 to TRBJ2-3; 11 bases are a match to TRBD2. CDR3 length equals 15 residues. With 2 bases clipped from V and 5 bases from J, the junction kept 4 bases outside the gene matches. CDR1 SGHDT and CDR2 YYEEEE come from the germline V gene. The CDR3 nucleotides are TGTGCCAGCAGCTTACTAGCGGGAGCGTTAGATACGCAGTATTTT. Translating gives CASSLLAGALDTQYF.

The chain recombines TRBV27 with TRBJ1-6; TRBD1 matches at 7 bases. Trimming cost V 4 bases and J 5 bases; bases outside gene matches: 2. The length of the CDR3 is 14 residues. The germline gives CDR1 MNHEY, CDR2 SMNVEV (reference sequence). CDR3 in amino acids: CASSWDSHNSPLHF. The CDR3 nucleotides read TGTGCCAGCAGTTGGGACAGCCATAATTCACCCCTCCACTTT.

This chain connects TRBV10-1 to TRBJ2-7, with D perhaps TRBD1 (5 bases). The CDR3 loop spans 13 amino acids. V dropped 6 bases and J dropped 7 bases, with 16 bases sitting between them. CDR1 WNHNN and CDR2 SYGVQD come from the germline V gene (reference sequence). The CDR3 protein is CASSPTRGREQYF. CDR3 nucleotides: TGCGCCAGCAGCCCGACAAGGGGAAGGGAGCAGTACTTC.

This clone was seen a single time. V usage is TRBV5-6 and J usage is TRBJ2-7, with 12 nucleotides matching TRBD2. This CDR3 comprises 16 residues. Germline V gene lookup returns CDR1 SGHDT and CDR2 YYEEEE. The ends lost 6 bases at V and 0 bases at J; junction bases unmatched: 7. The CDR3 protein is CASTGWTSGVSYEQYF. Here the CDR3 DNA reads TGTGCCAGCACTGGCTGGACTAGCGGGGTCTCCTACGAGCAGTACTTC.

The CDR3 DNA follows: TGTGCCAGCAGTCACGGACAGGGGACGTATGGCTACACCTTC. Translating gives CASSHGQGTYGYTF. V and J are TRBV27 and TRBJ1-2; 9 bases fit TRBD1. Germline V gene lookup returns CDR1 MNHEY and CDR2 SMNVEV (reference sequence). Losses at the gene ends were 5 bases for V and 5 bases for J; bases not matched to a gene: 6. The CDR3 contains 14 residues.

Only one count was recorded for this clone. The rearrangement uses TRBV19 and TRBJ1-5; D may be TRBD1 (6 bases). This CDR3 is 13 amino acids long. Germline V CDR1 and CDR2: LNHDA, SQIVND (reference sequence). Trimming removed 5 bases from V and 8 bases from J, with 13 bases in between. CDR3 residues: CASSWTESEPQHF. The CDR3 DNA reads TGTGCCAGTAGTTGGACAGAGAGCGAGCCCCAGCATTTT.

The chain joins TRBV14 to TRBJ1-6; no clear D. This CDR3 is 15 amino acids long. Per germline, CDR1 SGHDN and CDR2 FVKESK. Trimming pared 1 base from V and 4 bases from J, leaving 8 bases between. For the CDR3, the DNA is TGTGCCAGCAGCCAAGCGCCAGGTTATAATTCACCCCTCCACTTT. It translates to CASSQAPGYNSPLHF.

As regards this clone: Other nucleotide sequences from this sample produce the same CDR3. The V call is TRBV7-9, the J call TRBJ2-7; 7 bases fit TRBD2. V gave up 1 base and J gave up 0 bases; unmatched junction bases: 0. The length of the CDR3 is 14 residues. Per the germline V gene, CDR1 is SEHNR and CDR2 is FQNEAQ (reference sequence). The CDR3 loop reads CASSLGGGSYEQYF. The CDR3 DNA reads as TGTGCCAGCAGCTTAGGGGGGGGCTCCTACGAGCAGTACTTC.

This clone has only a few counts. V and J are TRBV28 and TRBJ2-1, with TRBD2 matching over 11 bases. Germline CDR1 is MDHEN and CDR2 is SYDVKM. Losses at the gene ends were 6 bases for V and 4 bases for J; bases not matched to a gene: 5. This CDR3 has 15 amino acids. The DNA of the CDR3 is TGTGCCAGCAGCCCAGGGACTAGCGGATACAATGAGCAGTTCTTC. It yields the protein CASSPGTSGYNEQFF.